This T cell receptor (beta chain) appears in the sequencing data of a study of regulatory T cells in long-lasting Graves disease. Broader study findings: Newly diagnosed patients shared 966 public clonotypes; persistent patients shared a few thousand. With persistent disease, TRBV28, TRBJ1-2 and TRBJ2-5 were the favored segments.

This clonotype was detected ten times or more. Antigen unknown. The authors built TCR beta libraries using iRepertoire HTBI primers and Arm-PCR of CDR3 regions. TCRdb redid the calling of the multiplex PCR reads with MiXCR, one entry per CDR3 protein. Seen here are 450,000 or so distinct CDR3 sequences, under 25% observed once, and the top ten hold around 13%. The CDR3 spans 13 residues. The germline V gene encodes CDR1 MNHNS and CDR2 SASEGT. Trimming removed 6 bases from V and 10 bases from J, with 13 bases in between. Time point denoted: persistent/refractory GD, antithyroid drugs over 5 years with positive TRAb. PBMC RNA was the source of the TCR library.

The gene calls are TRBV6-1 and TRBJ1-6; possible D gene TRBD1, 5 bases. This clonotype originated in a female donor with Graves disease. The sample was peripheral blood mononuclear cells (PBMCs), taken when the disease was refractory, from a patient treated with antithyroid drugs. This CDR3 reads CASRRGEGSPLHF. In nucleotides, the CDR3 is TGTGCCAGCAGACGGGGGGAAGGCTCACCCCTCCACTTT.